The following is a TCR beta chain sequence with its context. Trimming removed 5 bases from V and 2 bases from J, with 15 bases in between. The CDR3 runs to 15 residues. The V gene's germline CDR1 is LNHDA and CDR2 SQIVND (reference sequence). The sample originates from a study of T cell responses to AZD1222 COVID-19 vaccine. Data came from immunoSEQ multiplex PCR; TCRdb stores just in-frame clones and leaves some out. The sample includes 100,000 to 150,000 clones, about 90% seen only once; the top ten take approximately 5.4%. Source: peripheral blood, taken on day 0 of AZD1222 vaccination. This sequence originates from an adult in good health. V and J are TRBV19 and TRBJ1-2, with a tentative D call TRBD1 (5 bases). In DNA form, the CDR3 reads TGTGCCAGTAGTCCACTGGTGGGGCAGAACTATGGCTACACCTTC. Its protein product is CASSPLVGQNYGYTF.